Listed below are T cell receptor beta chains from one sample, sequenced in a study of blood T cell repertoires in COVID-19. The repertoire was sequenced with immunoSEQ multiplex PCR; TCRdb's copy has only in-frame clones and lacks some. The sample records about 250,000 clones, about 85% being singletons. The sequenced sample was PBMCs or T cells enriched from blood (not recorded which). The receptor source for this set is a woman between 45 and 60 years old who had recovered from COVID-19. Each CDR3 is given with its conserved first and last residue. The order of the fields is V gene, J gene, CDR3 protein.

V gene: TRBV4-3; J gene: TRBJ2-1; CDR3 protein: CASSQVWDRASEQFF
V gene: TRBV30; J gene: TRBJ1-1; CDR3 protein: CAWSVQVNTEAFF
V gene: TRBV19; J gene: TRBJ1-1; CDR3 protein: CASQDRGYEAFF
V gene: TRBV7-2; J gene: TRBJ1-1; CDR3 protein: CASSLGWGQNTEAFF
V gene: TRBV6-5; J gene: TRBJ1-2; CDR3 protein: CASSPLEDYGYTF
V gene: TRBV27; J gene: TRBJ2-7; CDR3 protein: CASSLPSYPQCSYEQYF
V gene: TRBV19; J gene: TRBJ1-5; CDR3 protein: CASSRLQGRQPQHF
V gene: TRBV10-3; J gene: TRBJ1-1; CDR3 protein: CAISVGQGDTEAFF
V gene: TRBV7-2; J gene: TRBJ2-5; CDR3 protein: CASSPRLAEETQYF
V gene: TRBV2; J gene: TRBJ2-1; CDR3 protein: CASTLLRANYNEQFF
V gene: TRBV5-1; J gene: TRBJ2-5; CDR3 protein: CASSSASGRTQETQYF
V gene: TRBV18; J gene: TRBJ2-5; CDR3 protein: CASSPSRGETQYF
V gene: TRBV19; J gene: TRBJ2-3; CDR3 protein: CASSSRTSGIYRTDTQYF
V gene: TRBV28; J gene: TRBJ1-1; CDR3 protein: CASAARARSAFF
V gene: TRBV5-6; J gene: TRBJ2-1; CDR3 protein: CASILVPGDSNSEQFF
V gene: TRBV5-1; J gene: TRBJ2-1; CDR3 protein: CASSYWTAYNEQFF
V gene: TRBV7-2; J gene: TRBJ1-4; CDR3 protein: CASSLGRTDNEKLFF
V gene: TRBV28; J gene: TRBJ1-1; CDR3 protein: CASSFPGQLNTEAFF